The 28 T cell receptor beta chains below all came from one sample that was sequenced in a study of blood T cell repertoires in COVID-19. Here immunoSEQ multiplex PCR was the method, and the copy in TCRdb shows in-frame clones only, minus some. Of approximately 110,000 clones listed, over 75% were seen once; the top ten hold 8% to 9.5%. The sample taken for sequencing was peripheral blood. These receptors were collected from a woman in her 70s who had recovered from COVID-19.

The J gene is TRBJ1-1, the V gene TRBV7-2, with 9 bases matching TRBD1. With V trimmed by 5 bases and J by 9 bases, 16 bases remained unmatched. The CDR3 totals 16 residues. Germline-derived CDR1 and CDR2 are SGHTA and FQGNSA. CDR3 amino acids: CASSLHAGQGISKAFF. The CDR3 DNA reads TGTGCCAGCAGCCTCCATGCAGGACAGGGGATATCAAAAGCTTTCTTT.

The chain has TRBV5-1 and TRBJ1-5; D call uncertain. Germline V gives CDR1 SGHRS, CDR2 YFSETQ. The V end was cut by 0 bases, the J end by 3 bases, with 10 bases between. The CDR3 totals 15 residues. CDR3 region: CASSLASGNNQPQHF. In DNA, the CDR3 is TGCGCCAGCAGCTTGGCGTCGGGGAACAATCAGCCCCAGCATTTT.

V usage is TRBV6-5 and J usage is TRBJ1-2; D is undetermined. Trimming took off 6 bases at V and 3 bases at J, with 14 bases between the two ends. This CDR3 has 14 residues. Germline V gives CDR1 MNHEY, CDR2 SVGAGI. CDR3 residues: CASRRPARDYGYTF. DNA of the CDR3: TGTGCCAGCAGGCGACCTGCGAGGGACTATGGCTACACCTTC.

The J gene is TRBJ2-3, the V gene TRBV12-5, with 8 bases matching TRBD2. This CDR3 has 18 amino acids. The J segment lost 2 bases and the V segment lost 0 bases, leaving 10 bases of the junction unmatched. Germline V CDR1 and CDR2: LGHNT, FRNRAP. CDR3 DNA sequence: TGTGCTAGTGGTTTGGTGTCGGGGGGGCAAACTTCCACAGATACGCAGTATTTT. As protein: CASGLVSGGQTSTDTQYF.

The DNA of the CDR3 is TGTGCCAGCAGTTACCAGGACTGGGACTATCAGCCCCAGCATTTT. Its protein product is CASSYQDWDYQPQHF. The V gene is TRBV6-6, the J gene TRBJ1-5; D is perhaps TRBD1 (5 bases). This CDR3 spans 15 amino acids. Trimming shortened V by 2 bases and J by 5 bases, and 13 bases separated the two germline ends. Looked up from germline, CDR1 is MNHNY and CDR2 is SVGAGI (reference sequence).

This clone showed up just once. This sequence joins TRBV9 and TRBJ2-5; 7 positions agree with TRBD2. The CDR3 is 15 residues long. V shed 4 bases and J 2 bases; nucleotides not matched to a gene: 8. The germline gives CDR1 SGDLS, CDR2 YYNGEE. As DNA, the CDR3 is TGTGCCAGCAGCCCTCAATGGGGGGGACAAGAGACCCAGTACTTC. The encoded protein is CASSPQWGGQETQYF.

The V and J genes are TRBV20-1 and TRBJ2-1; D not resolved. The CDR3 is made up of 12 amino acids. Germline CDR1 is DFQATT and CDR2 is SNEGSKA (reference sequence). The V gene lost 3 bases and the J gene lost 3 bases, with 6 bases spanning the gap. The CDR3 region is CSASSHYNEQFF. The CDR3 coding sequence is TGCAGTGCTAGTTCCCACTACAATGAGCAGTTCTTC.

This rearrangement joins TRBV4-3 to TRBJ2-5; D call uncertain. V shed 0 bases and J shed 4 bases, with 9 bases lying between them. In germline, CDR1 is LGHNA, CDR2 YSLEER. This CDR3 contains 14 residues. In DNA form, the CDR3 reads TGCGCCAGCAGCCAAGATCGAAGGAGAGAGACCCAGTACTTC. Amino acids: CASSQDRRRETQYF.

This chain joins TRBV9 and TRBJ2-1; 10 positions agree with TRBD2. Per germline, CDR1 SGDLS and CDR2 YYNGEE. V trimming: 3 bases; J trimming: 4 bases; junction bases outside the gene matches: 7. This CDR3 is built from 16 residues. Written as DNA, the CDR3 is TGTGCCAGCAGCGGTAGCGGGGGGCCTAATTACAATGAGCAGTTCTTC. Encoded protein: CASSGSGGPNYNEQFF.

This clone was observed a single time. Other nucleotide sequences in the sample specify the same CDR3. V is TRBV4-3 and J is TRBJ2-2; possible D gene TRBD2, 6 bases. The CDR3 totals 14 residues. Trimming took off 0 bases at V and 6 bases at J, with 8 bases between the two ends. Germline loops: CDR1 LGHNA, CDR2 YSLEER. CDR3 region: CASSQDRGSGELFF. In DNA, the CDR3 is TGCGCCAGCAGCCAAGATCGGGGGTCCGGGGAGCTGTTTTTT.

The J gene is TRBJ1-1, the V gene TRBV3-1 (or the pseudogene TRBV3-2); a weak D match, TRBD1 (6 bases). This CDR3 comprises 15 residues. The V gene lost 2 bases and the J gene lost 6 bases, with 16 bases spanning the gap. The germline CDR1 and CDR2 sequences are LGHDT and YNNKEL (reference sequence). The CDR3 protein is CASSQLQGLDAEAFF. For the CDR3, the DNA is TGTGCCAGCAGCCAATTACAGGGATTGGACGCTGAAGCTTTCTTT.

The chain is built from TRBV11-2 and TRBJ1-4; 8 nucleotides match TRBD1. Germline CDR1 SGHAT, CDR2 FQNNGV. Trimming took 5 bases from V and 10 from J; bases not matched to a gene: 3. The CDR3 has 12 amino acids. The CDR3, as DNA: TGTGCCAGCAGCCCCGACAGGGGAAAACTGTTTTTT. Translation: CASSPDRGKLFF. Variable domain in full (rest from reference TRBV11-2 and TRBJ1-4): EAGVAQSPRYKIIEKRQSVAFWCNPISGHATLYWYQQILGQGPKLLIQFQNNGVVDDSQLPKDRFSAERLKGVDSTLKIQPAKLEDSAVYLCASSPDRGKLFFGSGTQLSVL.

There are a few counts of this clone. The J gene is TRBJ1-1, the V gene TRBV29-1; D remains unclear. Germline V lookup: CDR1 SQVTM, CDR2 ANQGSEA. The CDR3 is 11 residues long. V lost 7 bases and J 6 bases, leaving 12 bases between the germline ends. The CDR3 DNA sequence: TGCAGCGGCGGAAGTTGGGCTGAAGCTTTCTTT. It encodes CSGGSWAEAFF.

The chain employs TRBV5-1 and TRBJ2-2; 7 bases agree with TRBD1. CDR1 is SGHRS and CDR2 is YFSETQ in the germline V gene. V dropped 1 base and J dropped 3; count of bases not matched to a gene: 3. The length of the CDR3 is 15 residues. The CDR3 here is CASSLRTGDTGELFF. The CDR3, as DNA: TGCGCCAGCAGCTTGAGGACAGGTGACACCGGGGAGCTGTTTTTT.

The genes are TRBV15 and TRBJ1-2, with a weak D call TRBD1 (6 bases). This CDR3 is built from 13 residues. Germline loops: CDR1 LNHNV, CDR2 YYDKDF (reference sequence). V was cut by 5 bases and J by 2 bases, with 9 bases left in between. The chain's CDR3 is CATSVDRNYGYTF. The DNA of the CDR3 is TGTGCCACCAGCGTAGACAGGAACTATGGCTACACCTTC.

The rearrangement uses TRBV30 and TRBJ2-1; D is unresolved. This CDR3 has 14 residues. Per the germline V gene, CDR1 is GTSNPN and CDR2 is SVGIG (reference sequence). The V gene lost 0 bases and the J gene lost 5 bases, with 11 bases spanning the gap. DNA of the CDR3: TGTGCCTGGAGTGTATCTGGGCGTGACAATGAGCAGTTCTTC. Translation: CAWSVSGRDNEQFF.

This rearrangement joins TRBV4-3 to TRBJ1-3, with TRBD1 as a possible D gene (6 bases). V lost 4 bases and J lost 0, with 16 bases in between. Germline V gene lookup returns CDR1 LGHNA and CDR2 YSLEER. The CDR3 is 17 amino acids. The CDR3 reads CASSPRGAVTSGNTIYF. For the CDR3, the DNA is TGCGCCAGCAGCCCCCGGGGGGCCGTTACCTCTGGAAACACCATATATTTT.

The chain links TRBV2 to TRBJ2-6; D possibly corresponds to TRBD1 (5 bases). V was clipped by 2 bases and J by 0 bases, with 5 bases between them. The CDR3 consists of 15 residues. Germline assignment: CDR1 SNHLY and CDR2 FYNNEI. CDR3 sequence: CASSERGSGANVLTF. CDR3 bases: TGTGCCAGCAGTGAAAGGGGCTCTGGGGCCAACGTCCTGACTTTC. The entire variable domain, with the rest obtained from reference TRBV2 and TRBJ2-6, is as follows: EPEVTQTPSHQVTQMGQEVILRCVPISNHLYFYWYRQILGQKVEFLVSFYNNEISEKSEIFDDQFSVERPDGSNFTLKIRSTKLEDSAMYFCASSERGSGANVLTFGAGSRLTVL.

The chain carries TRBV6-5 and TRBJ2-4; 7 nucleotides agree with TRBD2. This CDR3 comprises 16 residues. V lost 3 bases, J lost 0 bases, and 5 bases stayed unmatched. The V gene's germline CDR1 is MNHEY and CDR2 SVGAGI. DNA for the CDR3: TGTGCCAGCAGTTATCTGGGGGAGGGAGCCAAAAACATTCAGTACTTC. This codes for CASSYLGEGAKNIQYF.

In this sample, this clone turned up once. The rearrangement links TRBV29-1 to TRBJ2-7; TRBD2 matches 11 bases. Germline CDR1 reads SQVTM; CDR2 reads ANQGSEA. The CDR3 is 18 amino acids. V trimming: 4 bases; J trimming: 0 bases; junction bases outside the gene matches: 14. The CDR3 nucleotides are TGCAGCGTTGCGGGGGGACGGATTAGCGGGAGGGTCTCCTACGAGCAGTACTTC. It is translated as CSVAGGRISGRVSYEQYF.

In its sample, this clone was seen once. The rearrangement uses TRBV4-3 and TRBJ2-7, with 8 bases lining up with TRBD1. The germline V gene encodes CDR1 LGHNA and CDR2 YSLEER. This CDR3 contains 14 residues. V lost 3 bases to trimming and J lost 3 bases; unmatched junction nucleotides: 4. In DNA form, the CDR3 reads TGCGCCAGCAGCCAGGGACAGGAGGACTACGAGCAGTACTTC. Amino acid sequence: CASSQGQEDYEQYF.

The gene calls are TRBV3-1 (or the pseudogene TRBV3-2) and TRBJ2-6; 11 positions agree with TRBD2. CDR1 and CDR2 (germline): LGHDT, YNNKEL (reference sequence). After removal of 2 bases from V and 0 bases from J, the junction contained 6 bases not matched to a gene. This CDR3 spans 19 amino acids. CDR3: CASSQRVAGGSSGANVLTF. In nucleotides, the CDR3 is TGTGCCAGCAGCCAAAGGGTAGCGGGAGGGTCCTCTGGGGCCAACGTCCTGACTTTC.

This clone was seen just once. The chain recombines TRBV23-1 with TRBJ1-6; D is undetermined. TRBV23-1 is sorted into the ORF group, with uncertain function. The CDR3 runs 16 residues. V was clipped by 0 bases and J by 5 bases, with 11 bases between them. This CDR3 is CASSQSWSSDNSPLHF. For the CDR3, the DNA is TGCGCCAGCAGTCAATCTTGGTCCAGTGATAATTCACCCCTCCACTTT.

CDR3 bases: TGTGCCACCCAAGAGCCGACCCTAGCGGGAGTGAACAATGAGCAGTTCTTC. Protein product: CATQEPTLAGVNNEQFF. The gene calls are TRBV28 and TRBJ2-1; 10 bases align to TRBD2. Germline CDR1 MDHEN, CDR2 SYDVKM. V dropped 10 bases and J dropped 5; count of bases not matched to a gene: 17. The length of the CDR3 is 17 residues. Based on the CDR3 plus reference TRBV28 and TRBJ2-1, the full variable domain is DVKVTQSSRYLVKRTGEKVFLECVQDMDHENMFWYRQDPGLGLRLIYFSYDVKMKEKGDIPEGYSVSREKKERFSLILESASTNQTSMYLCATQEPTLAGVNNEQFFGPGTRLTVL.

This clone was found a few times. This rearrangement joins TRBV7-2 to TRBJ2-5; 7 nucleotides align to TRBD1. With 5 bases clipped from V and 0 bases from J, the junction kept 3 bases outside the gene matches. CDR1 is SGHTA and CDR2 is FQGNSA in the germline V gene. The CDR3 sequence is 14 residues long. DNA of the CDR3: TGTGCCAGCAGCCCGGACAGGTACCAAGAGACCCAGTACTTC. It encodes CASSPDRYQETQYF.

The CDR3 protein is CASYRVGNTEAFF. The CDR3 DNA reads TGTGCCAGTTACAGGGTCGGGAACACTGAAGCTTTCTTT. The rearrangement joins TRBV6-5 to TRBJ1-1; TRBD1 might be the D (6 bases). Germline V gene sequence: CDR1 MNHEY, CDR2 SVGAGI. This CDR3 is built from 13 residues. Trimming took 9 bases from V and 1 from J, leaving 12 bases between them.

The chain carries TRBV10-3 and TRBJ1-1; D perhaps matches TRBD1 (5 bases). Trimming removed 5 bases from V and 8 bases from J, with 15 bases in between. Germline-derived CDR1 and CDR2 are ENHRY and SYGVKD. CDR3 length: 13 amino acids. Here the CDR3 reads CAISPFTGHEAFF. CDR3 nucleotide sequence: TGTGCCATCAGTCCATTTACAGGCCACGAAGCTTTCTTT.

The gene calls are TRBV11-2 and TRBJ2-1, with TRBD2 matching over 8 bases. CDR1 is SGHAT, CDR2 FQNNGV, per germline. J lost 4 bases, V lost 5 bases, and 10 bases had no gene match. CDR3 length: 16 amino acids. The CDR3 loop is CASSTLLAENYNEQFF. The DNA of the CDR3 is TGTGCCAGCAGCACCCTACTAGCGGAGAATTACAATGAGCAGTTCTTC.